This T cell receptor (beta chain) was sequenced for a study of blood T cell repertoires in COVID-19. Source study methods: Reference gene primer amplification yielded estimated nucleated cell counts. This table comes from immunoSEQ multiplex PCR, and its TCRdb copy is limited to in-frame clones, with some not included. V and J calls and clone size are as listed in that table; D and trimming were resolved from the DNA. Seen here are tens of thousands of clones, 70% to 90% observed once, and the top ten hold about 8.5%. The germline V and J ends were trimmed by 2 bases and 5 bases, with 12 bases remaining between them. CDR1 LNHDA and CDR2 SQIVND come from the germline V gene (reference sequence). The CDR3 loop spans 15 amino acids.

The clonotype was recovered from an elderly man with active or convalescent COVID-19. Sample: peripheral blood. The chain is built from TRBV19 and TRBJ1-4; possibly TRBD1 for D (5 bases). CDR3 loop: CASSILGVENEKLFF. The DNA of the CDR3 is TGTGCCAGTAGTATATTAGGGGTCGAAAATGAAAAACTGTTTTTT.